This is a list of T cell receptor beta chains from one sample in a study of cytomegalovirus exposure and HLA in healthy donors. The repertoire was sequenced with immunoSEQ multiplex PCR; TCRdb's copy has only in-frame clones and lacks some. The table shows 90,000 to 130,000 clones, with about 80% occurring only once. Specimen: PBMCs. The source of these receptors is a woman in her late teens or twenties in good health and CMV-seropositive. Both conserved end residues are part of each CDR3. A D gene is named only where the DNA matches it firmly. Size is stated for part of the rows, as once, few or many counts, or as a class when the clone is expanded.

TRBV28	NA	TRBJ1-2	NA	CASSFGAAGDYGYTF	TGTGCCAGCAGTTTTGGGGCCGCGGGGGACTATGGCTACACCTTC
TRBV28	many	TRBJ2-1	NA	CASSPRGIETHHEQFF	TGTGCCAGCAGTCCCCGCGGGATAGAGACCCACCATGAGCAGTTCTTC
TRBV5-5	NA	TRBJ1-5	TRBD1	CASSGGQGSNQPQHF	TGTGCCAGCAGCGGAGGACAGGGAAGCAATCAGCCCCAGCATTTT
TRBV10-3	NA	TRBJ2-7	TRBD2	CASSEEILAELYEQYF	TGTGCCAGCAGTGAAGAGATCCTAGCGGAGCTCTACGAGCAGTACTTC
TRBV27	NA	TRBJ2-7	NA	CASSLSGQFYEQYF	TGTGCCAGCAGTTTATCCGGACAATTTTACGAGCAGTACTTC
TRBV5-1	NA	TRBJ2-5	TRBD2	CASSLSGSGETQYF	TGCGCCAGCAGCCTTAGCGGGAGTGGAGAGACCCAGTACTTC
TRBV6-4	NA	TRBJ2-3	TRBD2	CASSLLVLAGGEDTQYF	TGTGCCAGCAGCCTTCTGGTACTAGCGGGAGGGGAAGATACGCAGTATTTT
TRBV18	once	TRBJ2-1	NA	CASSPPPSSYNEQFF	TGTGCCAGCTCACCACCGCCTAGCTCCTACAATGAGCAGTTCTTC
TRBV5-4	NA	TRBJ1-2	NA	CASSLGAPREINYGYTF	TGTGCCAGCAGCTTGGGTGCCCCCAGGGAAATTAACTATGGCTACACCTTC
TRBV10-2	NA	TRBJ2-2	TRBD1	CASSESQGADTGELFF	TGCGCCAGCAGTGAGTCACAGGGGGCAGACACCGGGGAGCTGTTTTTT
TRBV7-9	NA	TRBJ2-2	TRBD1	CAASGQGTGELFF	TGTGCCGCGTCCGGACAGGGCACCGGGGAGCTGTTTTTT
TRBV6-4	once	TRBJ1-5	NA	CASSDSRDGYSNQPQHF	TGTGCCAGCAGTGACTCGCGGGACGGTTATAGCAATCAGCCCCAGCATTTT
TRBV7-2	NA	TRBJ1-4	NA	CASSLVGTNEKLFF	TGTGCCAGCAGCTTAGTCGGGACTAATGAAAAACTGTTTTTT
TRBV19	NA	TRBJ2-3	TRBD1	CASSPRTGTTDTQYF	TGTGCCAGTAGTCCGAGGACAGGGACCACAGATACGCAGTATTTT
TRBV6-5	NA	TRBJ2-1	TRBD2	CASISRETTYNEQFF	TGTGCCAGCATCTCGCGGGAGACGACCTACAATGAGCAGTTCTTC
TRBV5-4	NA	TRBJ1-3	TRBD1	CASSFGQGSGNTIYF	TGTGCCAGCAGCTTCGGACAGGGGTCTGGAAACACCATATATTTT
TRBV2	NA	TRBJ2-3	NA	CASRGGPDTQYF	TGTGCCAGCAGGGGGGGGCCGGATACGCAGTATTTT
TRBV28	NA	TRBJ2-1	NA	CASSKGESYNEQFF	TGTGCCAGCAGTAAGGGAGAAAGCTACAATGAGCAGTTCTTC
TRBV5-1	NA	TRBJ2-3	TRBD2	CASSLSMLAGVTDTQYF	TGCGCCAGCAGCCTGAGTATGTTAGCGGGAGTCACAGATACGCAGTATTTT
TRBV25-1	NA	TRBJ1-6	NA	CASSVRVANSPLHF	TGTGCCAGCAGTGTCCGGGTCGCCAATTCACCCCTCCACTTT
TRBV28	NA	TRBJ1-1	NA	CASRGGGNTEAFF	TGTGCCAGCAGGGGAGGGGGGAACACTGAAGCTTTCTTT
TRBV6-1	NA	TRBJ2-7	TRBD1	CASSVEIWTGSSYEQYF	TGTGCCAGCAGTGTAGAGATATGGACAGGGAGCTCCTACGAGCAGTACTTC
TRBV30	few	TRBJ1-5	NA	CAWTGPNQPQHF	TGTGCCTGGACAGGTCCCAATCAGCCCCAGCATTTT
TRBV11-3	NA	TRBJ1-2	NA	CASSPTRRVAYGYTF	TGTGCCAGCAGCCCAACACGCAGGGTGGCCTATGGCTACACCTTC